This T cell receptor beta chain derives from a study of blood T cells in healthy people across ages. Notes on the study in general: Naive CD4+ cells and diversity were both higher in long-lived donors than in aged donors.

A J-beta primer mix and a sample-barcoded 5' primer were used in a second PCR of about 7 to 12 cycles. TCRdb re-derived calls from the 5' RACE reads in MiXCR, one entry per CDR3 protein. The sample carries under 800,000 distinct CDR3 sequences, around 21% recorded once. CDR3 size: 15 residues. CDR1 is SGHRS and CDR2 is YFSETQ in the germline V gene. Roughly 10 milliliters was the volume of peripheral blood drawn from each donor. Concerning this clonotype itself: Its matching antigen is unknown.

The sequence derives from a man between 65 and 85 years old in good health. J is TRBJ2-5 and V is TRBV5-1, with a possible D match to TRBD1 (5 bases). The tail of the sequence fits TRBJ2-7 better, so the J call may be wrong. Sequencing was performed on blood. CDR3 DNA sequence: TGCGCCAGCAGCTTGAGGGGTTGCGGAGACTACGAGCAGTACTTC. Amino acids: CASSLRGCGDYEQYF.